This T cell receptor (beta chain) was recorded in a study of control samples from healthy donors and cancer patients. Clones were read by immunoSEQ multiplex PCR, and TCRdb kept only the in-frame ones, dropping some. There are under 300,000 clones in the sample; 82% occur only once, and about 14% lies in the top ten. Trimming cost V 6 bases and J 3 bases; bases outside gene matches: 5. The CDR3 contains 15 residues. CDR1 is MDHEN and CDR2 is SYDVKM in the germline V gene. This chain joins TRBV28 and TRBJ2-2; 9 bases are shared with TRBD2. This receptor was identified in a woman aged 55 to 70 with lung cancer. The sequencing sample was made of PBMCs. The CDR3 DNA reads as TGTGCCAGCAGAATGCGGGAGGGAGACACCGGGGAGCTGTTTTTT. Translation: CASRMREGDTGELFF.